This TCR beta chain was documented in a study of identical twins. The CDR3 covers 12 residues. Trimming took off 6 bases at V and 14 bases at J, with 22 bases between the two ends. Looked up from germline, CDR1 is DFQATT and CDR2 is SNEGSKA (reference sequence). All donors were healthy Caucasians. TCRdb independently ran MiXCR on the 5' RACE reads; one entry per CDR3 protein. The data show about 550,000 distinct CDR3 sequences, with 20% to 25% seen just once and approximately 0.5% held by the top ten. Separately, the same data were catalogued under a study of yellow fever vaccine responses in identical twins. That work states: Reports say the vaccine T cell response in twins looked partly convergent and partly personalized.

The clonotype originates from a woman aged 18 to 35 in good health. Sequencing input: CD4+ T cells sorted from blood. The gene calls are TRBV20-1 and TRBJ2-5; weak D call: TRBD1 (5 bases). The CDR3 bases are TGCAGTGCCCTGGGGCAGAGAGCCATCATCTACTTC. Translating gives CSALGQRAIIYF.